A single sample gave rise to the 23 T cell receptor beta chains below, sequenced in a study of blood T cells in healthy people across ages. Sample-barcoded 5' priming and a J-beta primer mix drove a second PCR of 7 to 11 cycles. TCRdb itself ran the 5' RACE reads through MiXCR, one entry per CDR3 protein. The table lists 890,000 or so distinct CDR3 sequences, about 59% of them singletons. The sequencing sample was made of blood. Receptors were obtained from a man between 25 and 39 years old in good health.

V is TRBV20-1 and J is TRBJ2-7; D could derive from TRBD1 or TRBD2 (5 bases each). Germline CDR1 and CDR2: DFQATT and SNEGSKA (reference sequence). There are 12 residues in the CDR3. The V and J ends lost 7 bases and 7 bases respectively, with 17 bases between them. The CDR3 nucleotides are TGCAGTGGCCTGGGGGACCAAAGGGAGCAGTACTTC. Amino acids: CSGLGDQREQYF.

CDR3 DNA: TGTGCCAGCCGCCAAGGGGCCCTACACACAGATACGCAGTATTTT. Protein sequence: CASRQGALHTDTQYF. The genes are TRBV7-2 and TRBJ2-3; a possible D gene is TRBD1 (5 bases). Germline CDR1 reads SGHTA; CDR2 reads FQGNSA. The CDR3 consists of 15 residues. Deletions cut 8 bases from V and 2 bases from J, with 17 bases between.

The gene calls are TRBV27 and TRBJ2-4; 10 nucleotides agree with TRBD1. J lost 0 bases, V lost 6 bases, and 5 bases had no gene match. The CDR3 covers 16 residues. The germline CDR1 and CDR2 sequences are MNHEY and SMNVEV (reference sequence). The CDR3 loop is CASRRTGGLAKNIQYF. For the CDR3, the DNA is TGTGCCAGCAGAAGGACAGGGGGATTAGCCAAAAACATTCAGTACTTC.

This chain connects TRBV12-3 or TRBV12-4 to TRBJ1-4; TRBD1 is a possible D gene (6 bases). The CDR3 covers 13 residues. Trimming removed 9 bases from V and 4 bases from J, with 12 bases in between. DNA of the CDR3: TGTGCCAGTATACAGGGCGATAATGAAAAACTGTTTTTT. This gives the protein CASIQGDNEKLFF.

The chain has TRBV20-1 and TRBJ2-5, with D possibly called TRBD1 or TRBD2 (6 bases each). The V end lost 3 bases, the J end lost 1 base, and 18 bases lay between the germline ends. The germline CDR1 and CDR2 sequences are DFQATT and SNEGSKA (reference sequence). The CDR3 extends over 16 amino acids. Here the CDR3 reads CSARTLLGGTQETQYF. The CDR3 DNA reads TGCAGTGCTAGGACCCTCCTAGGGGGGACCCAAGAGACCCAGTACTTC.

This clonotype was observed a few times. The chain couples TRBV20-1 to TRBJ2-1; D tentatively fits TRBD1 or TRBD2 (5 bases each). The CDR3 runs to 11 residues. Germline V gives CDR1 DFQATT, CDR2 SNEGSKA (reference sequence). The V and J ends lost 7 bases and 8 bases respectively, with 12 bases between them. In DNA, the CDR3 is TGCAGTGTTTGGGGGAACGATGAGCAGTTCTTC. Residues: CSVWGNDEQFF.

The chain uses TRBV25-1 and TRBJ2-5; D perhaps matches TRBD1 (8 bases). The DNA end is a closer match to TRBJ2-7, so the J assignment may be wrong. The CDR3 consists of 16 residues. Per the germline V gene, CDR1 is MGHDK and CDR2 is SYGVNS. CDR3: CASSVGGDRSPYEQYF. Written as DNA, the CDR3 is TGTGCCAGCAGTGTGGGAGGGGACAGGTCTCCCTACGAGCAGTACTTC.

The chain joins TRBV20-1 to TRBJ2-3; D remains unclear. CDR3 size: 12 residues. The germline V and J ends were trimmed by 5 bases and 6 bases, with 12 bases remaining between them. Germline lookup yields CDR1 DFQATT and CDR2 SNEGSKA (reference sequence). CDR3 region: CSAQPQPDTQYF. The CDR3 nucleotides are TGCAGTGCTCAACCCCAACCGGATACGCAGTATTTT.

This clonotype has just one count. This chain joins TRBV28 and TRBJ2-4; no clear D. V was clipped by 8 bases and J by 0 bases, with 17 bases between them. Germline values: CDR1 MDHEN, CDR2 SYDVKM. This CDR3 is built from 16 residues. CDR3 residues: CASRATDLIAKNIQYF. As DNA, the CDR3 is TGTGCCAGCCGGGCAACAGATCTCATAGCCAAAAACATTCAGTACTTC.

V usage is TRBV6-2 or TRBV6-3 and J usage is TRBJ1-2; 7 bases align to TRBD1. The CDR3 is made up of 12 amino acids. The trim removed 7 bases at V and 8 bases at J, leaving 7 bases unmatched. The germline CDR1 and CDR2 sequences are MNHEY and SVGEGT. CDR3 nucleotide sequence: TGTGCCAGCACCGAGGACAGGTTCGGCTACACCTTC. Protein sequence: CASTEDRFGYTF.

This chain joins TRBV4-3 and TRBJ2-7; 13 bases agree with TRBD2. The CDR3 runs 18 residues. Germline values: CDR1 LGHNA, CDR2 YSLEER. Trimming took 0 bases from V and 0 from J; bases not matched to a gene: 5. The CDR3 loop is CASSQEPGLAGISYEQYF. For the CDR3, the DNA is TGCGCCAGCAGCCAAGAACCGGGACTAGCGGGGATCTCCTACGAGCAGTACTTC.

V gene TRBV7-2 combines with J gene TRBJ1-2; 7 bases map to TRBD1. This CDR3 comprises 14 residues. Germline V lookup: CDR1 SGHTA, CDR2 FQGNSA. The V gene end was trimmed by 1 base and the J gene end by 11 bases; junction bases not matched to a gene: 10. CDR3 amino acids: CASSLGLTGEGYTF. The DNA of the CDR3 is TGTGCCAGCAGCTTAGGCTTAACAGGGGAAGGGTACACCTTC.

Only a few counts were recorded for this clonotype. In nucleotides, the CDR3 is TGCAGCGTCGCCGGGACAGGGGTCATAAATGAGCAGTTCTTC. It specifies CSVAGTGVINEQFF. The chain combines TRBV29-1 with TRBJ2-1; TRBD1 aligns across 10 bases. The germline gives CDR1 SQVTM, CDR2 ANQGSEA. The V segment lost 6 bases and the J segment 7 bases; nucleotides outside the gene matches: 9. CDR3 length: 14 amino acids.

The chain couples TRBV7-2 to TRBJ2-7; D remains unclear. V lost 1 base, J lost 4 bases, and 14 bases lay in between. The CDR3 consists of 15 residues. Germline loops: CDR1 SGHTA, CDR2 FQGNSA. Written as DNA, the CDR3 is TGTGCCAGCAGCTTAGTCCGAGACTCAAAATACGAGCAGTACTTC. Residues: CASSLVRDSKYEQYF. Filled out from reference TRBV7-2 and TRBJ2-7, the complete variable domain reads GAGVSQSPSNKVTEKGKDVELRCDPISGHTALYWYRQSLGQGLEFLIYFQGNSAPDKSGLPSDRFSAERTGGSVSTLTIQRTQQEDSAVYLCASSLVRDSKYEQYFGPGTRLTVT.

The chain links TRBV7-2 to TRBJ2-5; TRBD1 is a possible D gene (6 bases). Deletions cut 5 bases from V and 0 bases from J, with 13 bases between. CDR1 is SGHTA and CDR2 is FQGNSA in the germline V gene. The CDR3 has 15 amino acids. In nucleotides, the CDR3 is TGTGCCAGCAGCCATGGGACATTGTACCAAGAGACCCAGTACTTC. Its protein is CASSHGTLYQETQYF.

This chain connects TRBV20-1 to TRBJ2-5, with 8 bases that match TRBD2. This CDR3 has 16 residues. Germline V gene data show CDR1 as DFQATT and CDR2 as SNEGSKA (reference sequence). V gave up 2 bases and J gave up 4 bases; unmatched junction bases: 12. The CDR3 nucleotides read TGCAGTGCTAGATCGGGGGGGGTGGAAGAAGGAGAGACCCAGTACTTC. This gives the protein CSARSGGVEEGETQYF.

The CDR3 protein is CASRGRTGTGETDTQYF. CDR3 bases: TGTGCCAGCAGGGGAAGGACCGGGACAGGGGAAACAGATACGCAGTATTTT. V is TRBV12-3 or TRBV12-4 and J is TRBJ2-3, with 10 bases that match TRBD1. V gave up 6 bases and J gave up 3 bases; unmatched junction bases: 12. The CDR3 length is 17 residues.

The rearrangement uses TRBV12-3 or TRBV12-4 and TRBJ1-2, with a weak D call TRBD1 (5 bases). V gave up 1 base and J gave up 4 bases, with 13 bases separating them. This CDR3 spans 15 amino acids. The CDR3 region is CASSLGQSSGYGYTF. CDR3 nucleotides: TGTGCCAGCAGTTTAGGACAGTCGTCGGGCTATGGCTACACCTTC.

This chain connects TRBV20-1 to TRBJ2-3, with 7 positions matching TRBD2. This CDR3 is built from 15 residues. With V trimmed by 4 bases and J by 0 bases, 7 bases remained unmatched. The germline CDR1 and CDR2 sequences are DFQATT and SNEGSKA (reference sequence). The CDR3 region is CSATTLAASTDTQYF. CDR3 DNA: TGCAGTGCTACAACGCTAGCGGCTAGCACAGATACGCAGTATTTT.

V gene TRBV5-5 combines with J gene TRBJ1-5; TRBD1 agrees at 7 bases. V shed 3 bases, J shed 7 bases, and the junction held 7 bases outside the gene matches. The CDR3 is 14 amino acids. Germline V gene lookup returns CDR1 SGHKS and CDR2 YYEKEE (reference sequence). The CDR3 region is CASSWDSQGQPQHF. The CDR3 nucleotides read TGTGCCAGCAGCTGGGACAGCCAGGGGCAGCCCCAGCATTTT. The full variable domain, its missing parts supplied by reference TRBV5-5 and TRBJ1-5, is DAGVTQSPTHLIKTRGQQVTLRCSPISGHKSVSWYQQVLGQGPQFIFQYYEKEERGRGNFPDRFSARQFPNYSSELNVNALLLGDSALYLCASSWDSQGQPQHFGDGTRLSIL.

Here the CDR3 DNA reads TGTGCCAGCATGGAGACAGGGAGCTCCTACGAGCAGTACTTC. This codes for CASMETGSSYEQYF. V gene TRBV6-6 combines with J gene TRBJ2-7; 7 bases map to TRBD1. Trimming took 7 bases from V and 0 from J; bases not matched to a gene: 6. The CDR3 has 14 amino acids. Germline V gene lookup returns CDR1 MNHNY and CDR2 SVGAGI (reference sequence).

The V gene is TRBV5-1, the J gene TRBJ2-7; D is perhaps TRBD1 or TRBD2 (6 bases each). Germline V gives CDR1 SGHRS, CDR2 YFSETQ. The CDR3 runs 17 residues. With 5 bases removed from V and 1 base from J, the gap between germline ends came to 22 bases. Written as DNA, the CDR3 is TGCGCCAGCAGTCAGGGGCCCCGCGGGGTTTCATCCTACGAGCAGTACTTC. This translates into CASSQGPRGVSSYEQYF.

In this sample, this clonotype turned up a few times. The chain joins TRBV29-1 to TRBJ2-6, with D perhaps TRBD1 (6 bases). Trimming pared 2 bases from V and 2 bases from J, leaving 10 bases between. The CDR3 sequence is 15 residues long. Germline V gives CDR1 SQVTM, CDR2 ANQGSEA. The CDR3 DNA sequence: TGCAGCGTTGAACCACAGGGAGCTGGGGCCAACGTCCTGACTTTC. It translates to CSVEPQGAGANVLTF.